These 10 T cell receptor beta chains were all obtained from the same sample, sequenced in a study of T cell repertoires in cytomegalovirus infection. TCRdb processed the reads anew with MiXCR; each CDR3 protein has one entry. The table includes 150,000 to 200,000 distinct CDR3 sequences, 14% detected once. Material for sequencing was PBMCs. The receptor source for this set is a human donor in good health (CMV status not recorded). Some clones in this sample may be carry-over from other donors' samples.

A remark on this clonotype: The germline gene is not matched at one end of the junction; a read error may be the cause. The gene calls are TRBV19 and TRBJ1-5; D may be TRBD1 (5 bases). The germline V gene encodes CDR1 LNHDA and CDR2 SQIVND (reference sequence). The CDR3 consists of 13 residues. The CDR3 DNA reads TGTCCCAGTAGTATAGCAGGGAATCAGCCCCAGCATTTT. Its translation is CPSSIAGNQPQHF.

The rearrangement joins TRBV7-3 to TRBJ2-6; 10 nucleotides align to TRBD2. This CDR3 region has 17 residues. J lost 5 bases, V lost 5 bases, and 9 bases had no gene match. Germline values: CDR1 SGHTA, CDR2 FQGTGA. The CDR3 sequence is CASSPRASGSRANVLTF. The CDR3 DNA reads TGTGCCAGCAGCCCCCGGGCTAGCGGGAGTCGGGCCAACGTCCTGACTTTC.

The V and J genes are TRBV18 and TRBJ1-5; a weak D match, TRBD1 (5 bases). The CDR3 extends over 14 amino acids. V dropped 3 bases and J dropped 6 bases, with 12 bases sitting between them. Germline V CDR1 and CDR2: KGHSH, LQKENI. The CDR3 region is CASSPSGVGQPQHF. The CDR3 DNA reads as TGTGCCAGCTCACCTTCGGGGGTGGGTCAGCCCCAGCATTTT.

This clonotype was seen more than once but under ten times. The chain joins TRBV7-2 to TRBJ2-2, with 10 bases that match TRBD2. Per the germline V gene, CDR1 is SGHTA and CDR2 is FQGNSA. This CDR3 has 16 residues. J lost 6 bases, V lost 6 bases, and 10 bases had no gene match. CDR3 sequence: CASSLNLAGASGELFF. The CDR3 DNA follows: TGTGCCAGCAGTCTCAATCTAGCGGGAGCGTCCGGGGAGCTGTTTTTT.

This clonotype has a handful of counts. The genes are TRBV4-1 and TRBJ2-7; a possible D gene is TRBD2 (5 bases). In germline, CDR1 is MGHRA, CDR2 YSYEKL. The ends were cut back, 4 bases at V and 3 bases at J, with 10 bases in the middle. The CDR3 has 13 amino acids. CDR3 in amino acids: CASSPWTLYEQYF. DNA for the CDR3: TGCGCCAGCAGCCCGTGGACTCTCTACGAGCAGTACTTC.

This rearrangement joins TRBV28 to TRBJ1-3; possible D gene TRBD1, 5 bases. V was clipped by 4 bases and J by 0 bases, with 10 bases between them. CDR1 and CDR2 (germline): MDHEN, SYDVKM. The CDR3 contains 15 residues. The CDR3 region has the DNA TGTGCCAGCAGTTCGACAGCCAGCTCTGGAAACACCATATATTTT. The encoded protein is CASSSTASSGNTIYF.

This clonotype was counted ten times or more. This chain connects TRBV28 to TRBJ2-7, with D unclear. Germline V gene sequence: CDR1 MDHEN, CDR2 SYDVKM. V lost 1 base and J 3 bases, leaving 4 bases between the germline ends. The CDR3 sequence is 12 residues long. The CDR3 protein is CASSLSGYEQYF. Written as DNA, the CDR3 is TGTGCCAGCAGTTTATCAGGCTACGAGCAGTACTTC.

This clonotype has at least ten counts. The CDR3 bases are TGTGCCAGCAGCTTCTCGCCCCACGGTGGAGCGGGAGAGGTGGAGCTGTTTTTT. Its protein is CASSFSPHGGAGEVELFF. V is TRBV11-2 and J is TRBJ2-2; 8 bases match TRBD2. Losses at the gene ends were 3 bases for V and 10 bases for J; bases not matched to a gene: 19. Germline V gives CDR1 SGHAT, CDR2 FQNNGV. The CDR3 contains 18 residues.

The chain links TRBV20-1 to TRBJ2-2; 7 bases align to TRBD2. This CDR3 has 16 amino acids. After removal of 3 bases from V and 2 bases from J, the junction contained 9 bases not matched to a gene. Germline values: CDR1 DFQATT, CDR2 SNEGSKA (reference sequence). CDR3 amino acids: CSASGGLVPNTGELFF. In DNA form, the CDR3 reads TGCAGTGCTAGTGGAGGACTAGTCCCCAACACCGGGGAGCTGTTTTTT.

This chain joins TRBV12-3 or TRBV12-4 and TRBJ1-2; no reliable D call. Trimming stripped 0 bases from V and 8 bases from J, with 10 bases between. The CDR3 has 13 amino acids. In DNA form, the CDR3 reads TGTGCCAGCAGTTTAGCCGGGGTCCTCGGCTACACCTTC. As protein: CASSLAGVLGYTF.